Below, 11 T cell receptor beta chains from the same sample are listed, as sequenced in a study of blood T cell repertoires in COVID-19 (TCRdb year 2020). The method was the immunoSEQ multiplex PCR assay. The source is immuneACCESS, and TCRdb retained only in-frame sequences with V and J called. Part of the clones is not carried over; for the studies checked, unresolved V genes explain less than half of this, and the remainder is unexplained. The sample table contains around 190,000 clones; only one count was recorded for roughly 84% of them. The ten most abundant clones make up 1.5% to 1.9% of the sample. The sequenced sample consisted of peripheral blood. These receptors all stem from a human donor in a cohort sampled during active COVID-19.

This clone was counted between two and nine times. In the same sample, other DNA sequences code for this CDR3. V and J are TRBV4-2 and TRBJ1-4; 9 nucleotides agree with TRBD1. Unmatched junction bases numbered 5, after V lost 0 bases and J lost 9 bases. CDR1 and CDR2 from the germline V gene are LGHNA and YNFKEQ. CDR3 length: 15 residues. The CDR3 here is CASSQERDRDQKLFF. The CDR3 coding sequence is TGTGCCAGCAGCCAAGAGCGGGACAGGGACCAAAAACTGTTTTTT.

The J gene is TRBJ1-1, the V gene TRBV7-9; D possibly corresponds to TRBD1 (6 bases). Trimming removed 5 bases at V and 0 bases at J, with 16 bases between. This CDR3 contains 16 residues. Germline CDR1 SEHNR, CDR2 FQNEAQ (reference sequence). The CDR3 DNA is TGTGCCAGCAGCATAGACAGGACTACAATGAACACTGAAGCTTTCTTT. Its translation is CASSIDRTTMNTEAFF.

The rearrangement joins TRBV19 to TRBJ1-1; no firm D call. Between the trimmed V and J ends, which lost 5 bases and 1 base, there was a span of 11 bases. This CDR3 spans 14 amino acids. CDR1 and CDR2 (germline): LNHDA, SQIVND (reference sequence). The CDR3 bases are TGTGCCAGTAGTTCGCCCTCAGGGAACACTGAAGCTTTCTTT. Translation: CASSSPSGNTEAFF. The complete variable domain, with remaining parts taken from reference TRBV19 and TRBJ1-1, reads DGGITQSPKYLFRKEGQNVTLSCEQNLNHDAMYWYRQDPGQGLRLIYYSQIVNDFQKGDIAEGYSVSREKKESFPLTVTSAQKNPTAFYLCASSSPSGNTEAFFGQGTRLTVV.

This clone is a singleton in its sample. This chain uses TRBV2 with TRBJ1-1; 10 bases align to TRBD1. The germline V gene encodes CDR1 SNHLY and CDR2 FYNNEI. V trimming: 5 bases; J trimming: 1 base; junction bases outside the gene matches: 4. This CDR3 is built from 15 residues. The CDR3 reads CASSYRDRGNTEAFF. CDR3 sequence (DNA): TGTGCCAGCAGTTACCGGGACAGGGGGAACACTGAAGCTTTCTTT.

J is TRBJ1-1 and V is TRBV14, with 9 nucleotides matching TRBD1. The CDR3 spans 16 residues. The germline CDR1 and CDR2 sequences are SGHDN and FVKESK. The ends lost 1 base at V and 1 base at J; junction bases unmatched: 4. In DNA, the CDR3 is TGTGCCAGCAGCCAAGTATTGGGACAGGGGAACACTGAAGCTTTCTTT. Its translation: CASSQVLGQGNTEAFF.

The DNA for the CDR3 is TGTGCCAGCAGTTACCAGGGAAAGGGCTACGAGCAGTACTTC. Its protein product is CASSYQGKGYEQYF. The chain links TRBV6-5 to TRBJ2-7, with D possibly being TRBD1 (5 bases). V lost 2 bases to trimming and J lost 3 bases, with 11 bases between them. CDR3 length: 14 residues. In germline, CDR1 is MNHEY, CDR2 SVGAGI.

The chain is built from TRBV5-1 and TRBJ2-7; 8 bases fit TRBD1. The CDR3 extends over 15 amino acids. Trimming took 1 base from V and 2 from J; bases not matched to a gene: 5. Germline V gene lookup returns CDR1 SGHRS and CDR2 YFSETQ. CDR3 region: CASSLSDRGTYEQYF. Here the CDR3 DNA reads TGCGCCAGCAGCTTGTCCGACAGGGGTACCTACGAGCAGTACTTC.

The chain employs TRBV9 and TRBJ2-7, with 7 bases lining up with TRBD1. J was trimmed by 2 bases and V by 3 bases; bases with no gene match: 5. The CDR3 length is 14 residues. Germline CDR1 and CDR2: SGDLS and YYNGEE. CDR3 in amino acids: CASSATGTTYEQYF. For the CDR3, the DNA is TGTGCCAGCAGCGCGACAGGGACAACCTACGAGCAGTACTTC. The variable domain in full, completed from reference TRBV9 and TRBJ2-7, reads DSGVTQTPKHLITATGQRVTLRCSPRSGDLSVYWYQQSLDQGLQFLIQYYNGEERAKGNILERFSAQQFPDLHSELNLSSLELGDSALYFCASSATGTTYEQYFGPGTRLTVT.

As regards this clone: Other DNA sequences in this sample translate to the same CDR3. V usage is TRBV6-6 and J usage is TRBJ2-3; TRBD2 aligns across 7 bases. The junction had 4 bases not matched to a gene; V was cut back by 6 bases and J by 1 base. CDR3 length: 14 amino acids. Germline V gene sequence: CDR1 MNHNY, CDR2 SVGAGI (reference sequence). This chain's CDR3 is CASRREGGTDTQYF. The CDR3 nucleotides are TGTGCCAGCAGGAGGGAGGGTGGCACAGATACGCAGTATTTT.

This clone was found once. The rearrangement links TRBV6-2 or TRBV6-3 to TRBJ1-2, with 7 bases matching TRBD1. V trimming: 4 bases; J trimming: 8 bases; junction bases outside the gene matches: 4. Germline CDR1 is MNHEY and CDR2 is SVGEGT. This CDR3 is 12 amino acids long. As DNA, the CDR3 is TGTGCCAGCAGTTCGGACAGGAGGGGCTACACCTTC. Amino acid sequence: CASSSDRRGYTF.

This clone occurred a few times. The CDR3 spells CASTSSRVAGNTIYF. CDR3 DNA sequence: TGTGCCAGCACCAGCAGCAGGGTCGCTGGAAACACCATATATTTT. The V call is TRBV5-6, the J call TRBJ1-3, with TRBD1 as a possible D gene (5 bases). The CDR3 has 15 amino acids. Trimming stripped 6 bases from V and 2 bases from J, with 15 bases between. The germline CDR1 and CDR2 sequences are SGHDT and YYEEEE.